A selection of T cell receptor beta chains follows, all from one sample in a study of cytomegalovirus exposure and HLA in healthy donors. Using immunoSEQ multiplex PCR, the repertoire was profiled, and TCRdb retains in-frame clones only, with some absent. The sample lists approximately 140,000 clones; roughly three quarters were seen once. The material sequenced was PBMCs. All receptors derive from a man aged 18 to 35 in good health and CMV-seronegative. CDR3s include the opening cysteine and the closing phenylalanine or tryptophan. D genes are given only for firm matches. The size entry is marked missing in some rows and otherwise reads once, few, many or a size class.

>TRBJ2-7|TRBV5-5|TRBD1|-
CASSPTGSTHEQYF
TGTGCCAGCAGCCCGACAGGGAGTACCCACGAGCAGTACTTC
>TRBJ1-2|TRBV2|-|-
CASLNYGYTF
TGTGCCAGCCTTAACTATGGCTACACCTTC
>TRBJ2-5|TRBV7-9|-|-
CASSLVIGGKTQYF
TGTGCCAGCAGCTTAGTGATCGGGGGTAAGACCCAGTACTTC
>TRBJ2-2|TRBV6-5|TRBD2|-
CASSFRAGGNTGELFF
TGTGCCAGCAGTTTTAGAGCGGGGGGTAACACCGGGGAGCTGTTTTTT
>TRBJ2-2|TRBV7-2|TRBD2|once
CASSTAGGAGELFF
TGTGCCAGCAGCACAGCCGGGGGGGCCGGGGAGCTGTTTTTT
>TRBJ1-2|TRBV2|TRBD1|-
CASRRPGGADGYTF
TGTGCCAGCAGGAGACCAGGGGGCGCGGATGGCTACACCTTC
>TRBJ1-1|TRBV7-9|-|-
CASSLVGDSEAFF
TGTGCCAGCAGCTTAGTTGGGGACTCTGAAGCTTTCTTT
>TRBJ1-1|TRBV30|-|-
CAWAQREGGTEAFF
TGTGCCTGGGCACAACGAGAGGGAGGCACTGAAGCTTTCTTT
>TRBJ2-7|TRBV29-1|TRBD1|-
CSVRDRGSGEQYF
TGCAGCGTAAGGGACAGGGGATCTGGAGAGCAGTACTTC
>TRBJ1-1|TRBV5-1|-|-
CASSLTRAGMNTEAFF
TGCGCCAGCAGCTTGACCAGGGCGGGGATGAACACTGAAGCTTTCTTT
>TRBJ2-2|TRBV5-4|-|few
CASSPGERGELFF
TGTGCCAGCAGCCCTGGGGAGAGGGGGGAGCTGTTTTTT
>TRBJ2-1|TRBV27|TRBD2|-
CASSLSWVGGGPGNEQFF
TGTGCCAGCAGTTTATCGTGGGTCGGGGGGGGGCCGGGCAATGAGCAGTTCTTC
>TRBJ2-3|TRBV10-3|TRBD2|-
CAISASGGNTDTQYF
TGTGCCATCAGTGCTAGCGGGGGAAACACAGATACGCAGTATTTT
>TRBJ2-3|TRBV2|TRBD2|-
CASRGLDARGNTQYF
TGTGCCAGCAGGGGACTAGACGCGAGAGGGAATACGCAGTATTTT
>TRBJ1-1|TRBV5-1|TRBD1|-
CASREWGQGNTEAFF
TGCGCCAGCAGAGAATGGGGACAGGGGAACACTGAAGCTTTCTTT
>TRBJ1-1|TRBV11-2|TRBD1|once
CASSSFRGRGTEAFF
TGTGCCAGCAGCTCGTTCAGGGGGCGAGGCACTGAAGCTTTCTTT
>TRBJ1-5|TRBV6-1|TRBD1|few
CASSATGGDQPQHF
TGTGCCAGCAGCGCGACAGGGGGCGATCAGCCCCAGCATTTT
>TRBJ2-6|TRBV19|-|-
CASSIGIEAGANVLTF
TGTGCCAGTAGTATAGGTATAGAAGCTGGGGCCAACGTCCTGACTTTC
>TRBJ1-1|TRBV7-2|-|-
CASSSPHTVDLEAFF
TGTGCCAGCAGCTCCCCCCATACAGTAGACCTTGAAGCTTTCTTT
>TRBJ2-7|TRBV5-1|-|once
CASSPRHSYEQYF
TGCGCCAGCAGCCCCCGACATTCCTACGAGCAGTACTTC
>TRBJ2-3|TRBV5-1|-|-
CASSFRVPDTQYF
TGCGCCAGCAGCTTCAGGGTTCCGGATACGCAGTATTTT
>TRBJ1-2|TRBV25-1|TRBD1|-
CASSPPTGVGGYTF
TGTGCCAGCAGTCCCCCGACAGGGGTGGGTGGCTACACCTTC
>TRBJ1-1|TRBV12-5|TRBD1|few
CASGPRTGSTGLNTEAFF
TGTGCTAGTGGTCCCCGGACAGGGTCGACAGGATTGAACACTGAAGCTTTCTTT
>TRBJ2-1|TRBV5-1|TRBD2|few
CASRDSGGNEQFF
TGCGCCAGCAGGGATAGCGGGGGAAATGAGCAGTTCTTC
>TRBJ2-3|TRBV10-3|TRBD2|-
CAIRTSLHTDTQYF
TGTGCCATCAGGACTAGCCTCCACACAGATACGCAGTATTTT
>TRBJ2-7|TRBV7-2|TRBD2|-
CASSLRRTSGYYEQYF
TGTGCCAGCAGCTTACGGAGGACTAGCGGTTACTACGAGCAGTACTTC
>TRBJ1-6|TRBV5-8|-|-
CASKLQGLGDSPLHF
TGTGCCAGCAAGTTGCAGGGGTTAGGGGATTCACCCCTCCACTTT
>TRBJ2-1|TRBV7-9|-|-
CASSHPDSIGNEQFF
TGTGCCAGCAGCCACCCCGACTCAATTGGGAATGAGCAGTTCTTC
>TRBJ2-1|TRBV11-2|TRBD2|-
CASSPRTSGPSYNEQFF
TGTGCCAGCAGCCCGCGGACTAGCGGACCCTCCTACAATGAGCAGTTCTTC
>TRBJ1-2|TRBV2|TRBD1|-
CASEADRGYGYTF
TGTGCCAGCGAAGCCGACAGGGGTTATGGCTACACCTTC
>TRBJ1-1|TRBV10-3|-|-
CAIRAGPEAFF
TGTGCCATCAGGGCAGGGCCTGAAGCTTTCTTT
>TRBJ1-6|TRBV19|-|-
CASSIRLSRFGVAALHF
TGTGCCAGTAGTATAAGATTAAGTCGTTTCGGGGTGGCGGCCCTCCACTTT
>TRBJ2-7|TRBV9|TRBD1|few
CASSVAGTGESYEQYF
TGTGCCAGCAGCGTAGCCGGGACAGGGGAATCCTACGAGCAGTACTTC
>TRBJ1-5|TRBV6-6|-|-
CASGGGRNQPQHF
TGTGCCAGCGGGGGGGGGAGAAATCAGCCCCAGCATTTT
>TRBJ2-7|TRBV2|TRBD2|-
CASSPTSGSYEQYF
TGTGCCAGCAGTCCGACTAGCGGGTCCTACGAGCAGTACTTC
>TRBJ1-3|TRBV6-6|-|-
CASSYGAHSGNTIYF
TGTGCCAGCAGTTACGGGGCACACTCTGGAAACACCATATATTTT
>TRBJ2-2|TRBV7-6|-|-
CASIRRSDAGELFF
TGTGCCAGCATCCGTCGGTCTGATGCCGGGGAGCTGTTTTTT
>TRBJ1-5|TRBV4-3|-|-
CASSQDLGFQEAQHF
TGCGCCAGCAGCCAAGATCTAGGCTTCCAGGAGGCCCAGCATTTT
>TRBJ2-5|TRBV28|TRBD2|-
CASSSVPGLGGGTQYF
TGTGCCAGCAGTTCCGTCCCGGGACTAGGCGGGGGGACCCAGTACTTC
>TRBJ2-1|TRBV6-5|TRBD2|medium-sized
CASSYSSGGGNEQFF
TGTGCCAGCAGTTACTCTAGCGGGGGGGGCAATGAGCAGTTCTTC
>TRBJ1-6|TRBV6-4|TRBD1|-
CASLDRSYNSPLHF
TGTGCCAGCTTGGACAGGTCCTATAATTCACCCCTCCACTTT
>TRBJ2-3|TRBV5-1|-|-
CASSLDPGRTDTQYF
TGCGCCAGCAGCTTGGATCCAGGGCGCACAGATACGCAGTATTTT
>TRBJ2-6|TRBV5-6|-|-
CASSLLLAPDSGANVLTF
TGTGCCAGCAGCTTGCTGTTGGCCCCTGACTCTGGGGCCAACGTCCTGACTTTC
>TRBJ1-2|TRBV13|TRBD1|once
CASSSGTGLYGYTF
TGTGCCAGCAGTTCCGGGACAGGACTTTATGGCTACACCTTC
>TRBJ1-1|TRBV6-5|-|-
CASSYENRENTEAFF
TGTGCCAGCAGTTATGAGAACAGGGAGAACACTGAAGCTTTCTTT
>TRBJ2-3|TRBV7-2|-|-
CASSSGGHTDTQYF
TGTGCCAGCAGCTCGGGGGGCCACACAGATACGCAGTATTTT
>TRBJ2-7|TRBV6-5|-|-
CASKAKTYEQYF
TGTGCCAGCAAAGCTAAGACCTACGAGCAGTACTTC
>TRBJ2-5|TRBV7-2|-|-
CASSLTGGSETQYF
TGTGCCAGCAGCTTAACGGGGGGCTCGGAGACCCAGTACTTC
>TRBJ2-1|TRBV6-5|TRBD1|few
CASSGTGWGNNEQFF
TGTGCCAGCAGCGGGACAGGCTGGGGTAATAATGAGCAGTTCTTC
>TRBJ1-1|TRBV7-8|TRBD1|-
CASILEGDSRNTEAFF
TGTGCCAGCATACTAGAGGGGGACAGTAGGAACACTGAAGCTTTCTTT
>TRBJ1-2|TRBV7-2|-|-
CASSPRAYGYTF
TGTGCCAGCAGCCCGCGGGCGTATGGCTACACCTTC
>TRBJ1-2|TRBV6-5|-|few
CASTQGYGYTF
TGTGCCAGCACCCAGGGGTATGGCTACACCTTC
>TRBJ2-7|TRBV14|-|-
CASSRRGGFYEQYF
TGTGCCAGCAGCCGTCGCGGGGGCTTCTACGAGCAGTACTTC
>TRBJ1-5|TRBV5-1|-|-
CASSLGGSDGSNQPQHF
TGCGCCAGCAGCTTGGGGGGCTCGGACGGTAGCAATCAGCCCCAGCATTTT